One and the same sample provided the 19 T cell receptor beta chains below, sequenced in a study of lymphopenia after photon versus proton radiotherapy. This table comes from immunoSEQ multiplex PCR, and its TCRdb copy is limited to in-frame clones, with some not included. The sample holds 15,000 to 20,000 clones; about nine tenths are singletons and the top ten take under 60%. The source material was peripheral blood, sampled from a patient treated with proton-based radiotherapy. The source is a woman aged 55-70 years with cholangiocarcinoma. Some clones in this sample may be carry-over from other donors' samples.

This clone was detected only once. The CDR3: CASSLGYGNTIYF. CDR3 bases: TGTGCCAGCAGTTTGGGCTATGGAAACACCATATATTTT. This chain connects TRBV6-5 to TRBJ1-3; no firm D call. Germline CDR1 is MNHEY and CDR2 is SVGAGI. CDR3 size: 13 residues. The germline V and J ends were trimmed by 4 bases and 3 bases, with 7 bases remaining between them.

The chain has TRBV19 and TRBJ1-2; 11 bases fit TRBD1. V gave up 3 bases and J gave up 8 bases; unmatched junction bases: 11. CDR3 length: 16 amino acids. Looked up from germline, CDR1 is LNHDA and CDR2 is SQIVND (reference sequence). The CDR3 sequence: CASSITLGQGGRGYTF. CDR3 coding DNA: TGTGCCAGTAGTATTACGTTGGGACAGGGGGGGAGAGGCTACACCTTC.

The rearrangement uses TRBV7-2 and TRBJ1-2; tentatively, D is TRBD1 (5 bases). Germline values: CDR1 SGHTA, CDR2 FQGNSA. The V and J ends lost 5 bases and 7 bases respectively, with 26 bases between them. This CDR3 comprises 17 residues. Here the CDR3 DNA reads TGTGCCAGCAGCCCTGGGGGTGTCGACGGGACCAACGGTGGCTACACCTTC. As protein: CASSPGGVDGTNGGYTF. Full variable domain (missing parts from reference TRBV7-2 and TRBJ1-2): GAGVSQSPSNKVTEKGKDVELRCDPISGHTALYWYRQSLGQGLEFLIYFQGNSAPDKSGLPSDRFSAERTGGSVSTLTIQRTQQEDSAVYLCASSPGGVDGTNGGYTFGSGTRLTVV.

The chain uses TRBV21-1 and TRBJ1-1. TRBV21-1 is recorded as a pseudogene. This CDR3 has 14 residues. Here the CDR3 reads CASSKDGLNTEAFF. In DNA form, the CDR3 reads TGTGCCAGCAGCAAAGATGGCCTAAACACTGAAGCTTTCTTT.

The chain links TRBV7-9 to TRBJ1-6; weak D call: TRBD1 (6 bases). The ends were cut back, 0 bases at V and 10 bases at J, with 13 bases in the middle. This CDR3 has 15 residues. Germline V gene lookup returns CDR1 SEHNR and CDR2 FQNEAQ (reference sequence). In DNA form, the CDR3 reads TGTGCCAGCAGCTTAGCGGGGGCAAAGCGGTCACCCCTCCACTTT. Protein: CASSLAGAKRSPLHF. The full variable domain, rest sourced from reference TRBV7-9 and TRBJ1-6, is DTGVSQNPRHKITKRGQNVTFRCDPISEHNRLYWYRQTLGQGPEFLTYFQNEAQLEKSRLLSDRFSAERPKGSFSTLEIQRTEQGDSAMYLCASSLAGAKRSPLHFGNGTRLTVT.

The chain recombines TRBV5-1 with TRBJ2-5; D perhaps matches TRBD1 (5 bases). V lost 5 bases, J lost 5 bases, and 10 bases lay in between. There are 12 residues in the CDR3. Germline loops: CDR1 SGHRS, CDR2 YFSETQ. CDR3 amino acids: CASREGVETQYF. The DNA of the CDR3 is TGCGCCAGCAGGGAAGGGGTGGAGACCCAGTACTTC.

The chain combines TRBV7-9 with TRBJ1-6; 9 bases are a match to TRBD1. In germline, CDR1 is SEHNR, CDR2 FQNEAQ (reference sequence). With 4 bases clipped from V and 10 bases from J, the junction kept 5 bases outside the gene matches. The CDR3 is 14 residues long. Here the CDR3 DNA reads TGTGCCAGCAGCTCCGGGACAGGGACATCACCCCTCCACTTT. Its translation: CASSSGTGTSPLHF. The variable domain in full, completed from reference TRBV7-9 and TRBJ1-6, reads DTGVSQNPRHKITKRGQNVTFRCDPISEHNRLYWYRQTLGQGPEFLTYFQNEAQLEKSRLLSDRFSAERPKGSFSTLEIQRTEQGDSAMYLCASSSGTGTSPLHFGNGTRLTVT.

The CDR3 sequence: CASSLALGVNGEAFF. In DNA form, the CDR3 reads TGTGCCAGCAGCTTAGCTTTGGGGGTTAATGGTGAAGCTTTCTTT. This sequence joins TRBV7-2 and TRBJ1-1; D is perhaps TRBD1 (5 bases). The CDR3 consists of 15 residues. Trimming took off 0 bases at V and 7 bases at J, with 15 bases between the two ends. Germline V gene data show CDR1 as SGHTA and CDR2 as FQGNSA.

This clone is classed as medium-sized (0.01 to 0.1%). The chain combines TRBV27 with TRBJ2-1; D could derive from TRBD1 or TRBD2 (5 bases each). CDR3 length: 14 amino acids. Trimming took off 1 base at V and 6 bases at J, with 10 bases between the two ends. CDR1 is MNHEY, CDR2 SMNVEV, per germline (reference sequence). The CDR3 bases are TGTGCCAGCAGTTTATGGGGACGTCTCAATGAGCAGTTCTTC. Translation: CASSLWGRLNEQFF.

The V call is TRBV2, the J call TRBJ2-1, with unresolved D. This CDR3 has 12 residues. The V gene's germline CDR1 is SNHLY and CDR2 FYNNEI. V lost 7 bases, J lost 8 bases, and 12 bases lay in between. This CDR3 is CASKPASDEQFF. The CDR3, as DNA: TGTGCCAGCAAGCCAGCTTCGGATGAGCAGTTCTTC. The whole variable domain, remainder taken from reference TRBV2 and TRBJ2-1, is EPEVTQTPSHQVTQMGQEVILRCVPISNHLYFYWYRQILGQKVEFLVSFYNNEISEKSEIFDDQFSVERPDGSNFTLKIRSTKLEDSAMYFCASKPASDEQFFGPGTRLTVL.

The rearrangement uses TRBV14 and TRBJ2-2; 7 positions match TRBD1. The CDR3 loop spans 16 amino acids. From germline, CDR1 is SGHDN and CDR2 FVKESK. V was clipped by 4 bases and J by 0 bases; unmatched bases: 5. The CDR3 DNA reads TGTGCCAGCAGCCGGAGACAGGGAACGAACACCGGGGAGCTGTTTTTT. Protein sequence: CASSRRQGTNTGELFF.

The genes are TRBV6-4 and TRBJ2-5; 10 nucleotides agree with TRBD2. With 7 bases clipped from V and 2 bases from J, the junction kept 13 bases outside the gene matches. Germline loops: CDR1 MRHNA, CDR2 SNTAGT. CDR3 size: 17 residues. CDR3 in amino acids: CASTSGGAHRPQETQYF. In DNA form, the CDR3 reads TGTGCCAGCACCAGCGGGGGGGCCCACCGACCGCAAGAGACCCAGTACTTC.

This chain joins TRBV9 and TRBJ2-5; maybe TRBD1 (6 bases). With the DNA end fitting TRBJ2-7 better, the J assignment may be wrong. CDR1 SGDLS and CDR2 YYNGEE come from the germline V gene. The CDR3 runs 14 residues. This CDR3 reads CASSISEGGYEQYF. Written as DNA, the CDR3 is TGTGCCAGCAGCATAAGTGAAGGGGGCTACGAGCAGTACTTC.

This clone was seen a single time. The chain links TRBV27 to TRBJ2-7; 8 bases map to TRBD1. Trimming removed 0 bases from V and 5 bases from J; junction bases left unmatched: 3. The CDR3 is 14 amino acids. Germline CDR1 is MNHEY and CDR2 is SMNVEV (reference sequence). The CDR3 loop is CASSLSPGGHEQYF. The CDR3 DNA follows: TGTGCCAGCAGTTTATCTCCAGGGGGCCACGAGCAGTACTTC.

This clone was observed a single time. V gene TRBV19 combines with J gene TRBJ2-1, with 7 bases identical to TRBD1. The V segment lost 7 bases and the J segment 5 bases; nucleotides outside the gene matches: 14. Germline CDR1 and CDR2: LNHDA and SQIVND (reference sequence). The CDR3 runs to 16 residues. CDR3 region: CASTTDRAFTNNEQFF. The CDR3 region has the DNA TGTGCCAGTACTACCGACAGGGCTTTTACCAACAATGAGCAGTTCTTC.

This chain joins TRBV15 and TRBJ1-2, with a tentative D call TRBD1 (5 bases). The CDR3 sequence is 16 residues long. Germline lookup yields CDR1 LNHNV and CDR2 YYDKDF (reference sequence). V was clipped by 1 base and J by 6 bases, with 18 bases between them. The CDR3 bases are TGTGCCACCAGCAGAGGGGATCGGGGCCGACAGCATGGCTACACCTTC. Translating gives CATSRGDRGRQHGYTF.

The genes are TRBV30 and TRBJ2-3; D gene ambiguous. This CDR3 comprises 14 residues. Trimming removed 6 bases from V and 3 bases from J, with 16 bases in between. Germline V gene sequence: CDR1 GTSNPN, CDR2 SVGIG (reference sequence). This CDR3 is CACTSAMRTDTQYF. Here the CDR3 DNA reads TGTGCCTGTACATCTGCGATGCGGACAGATACGCAGTATTTT.

The CDR3 sequence is CASSPAGGSGNEQFF. CDR3 DNA: TGTGCCAGCTCACCCGCCGGGGGGAGCGGAAATGAGCAGTTCTTC. The genes are TRBV18 and TRBJ2-1; 7 bases agree with TRBD2. Germline loops: CDR1 KGHSH, CDR2 LQKENI. This CDR3 has 15 amino acids. V shed 3 bases and J 7 bases; nucleotides not matched to a gene: 9.

In DNA, the CDR3 is TGTGCCAGCAGCCAGGACAGGGTGACAGATACGCAGTATTTT. Protein sequence: CASSQDRVTDTQYF. V is TRBV11-2 and J is TRBJ2-3, with 8 bases fitting TRBD1. The germline gives CDR1 SGHAT, CDR2 FQNNGV. V shed 5 bases and J 3 bases; nucleotides not matched to a gene: 4. CDR3 length: 14 residues.